A selection of T cell receptor beta chains follows, all from one sample in a study of post-analysis software for immune sequencing data. TCRdb called the PCR reads again in MiXCR, with one record for every CDR3 protein. In the table there are 600,000 to 750,000 distinct CDR3 sequences, 55% to 60% of which are singletons. Sequencing was carried out using blood. All receptors come from a girl aged 2-10 years with multiple sclerosis. Both conserved end residues are trimmed from each CDR3. The order of the fields is V gene, J gene, CDR3 protein.

TRBV7-2	TRBJ2-6	ASSLSPFSGANVLT
TRBV15	TRBJ2-5	ATSGDSVQETQY
TRBV5-1	TRBJ1-3	ASSLYFPSRVDGNTIY
TRBV4-2	TRBJ2-1	ASSHPEERERDEQF
TRBV27	TRBJ2-1	ASTRGQGGYNEQF
TRBV3-1	TRBJ2-7	ASSHLLGLSSYEQY
TRBV7-2	TRBJ2-2	ASSARSGTTLTGELF
TRBV7-2	TRBJ2-1	ASSSPPSDNEQF
TRBV29-1	TRBJ2-3	SVDQRAFTDTQY
TRBV4-3	TRBJ2-3	ASSQEEGGVSAQY
TRBV7-9	TRBJ2-3	APRAGGNTDTQY
TRBV3-1	TRBJ1-1	ASSQVLNRGRGLAEAF
TRBV20-1	TRBJ2-1	SARDGSGTGEQF
TRBV4-1	TRBJ2-1	ASSYIARTMYNEQF
TRBV28	TRBJ2-5	ASRSSRDTVQY
TRBV12-3/TRBV12-4	TRBJ2-5	ASSLGAGGVETQY
TRBV7-3	TRBJ2-6	ASSLTLGAGANVLT
TRBV20-1	TRBJ2-5	SARVDEDYQETQY
TRBV24-1	TRBJ2-1	ATSDPLAGEFEQF
TRBV24-1	TRBJ1-5	ATSGTGTQPQH
TRBV27	TRBJ2-1	ASSFLSYNEQF
TRBV20-1	TRBJ1-5	SARDSGQASNQPQH
TRBV5-6	TRBJ2-3	ASSKPTSTDTQY
TRBV20-1	TRBJ1-2	SARPMKRYGYT
TRBV12-3/TRBV12-4	TRBJ2-4	ASTAASKNIQY
TRBV11-2	TRBJ2-2	ASRRIGQGRTGELF
TRBV29-1	TRBJ2-1	SVGQGSYHEQF
TRBV7-6	TRBJ2-7	ASSLSGLAVNEQY
TRBV5-1	TRBJ2-5	ASSLKGRETQY
TRBV9	TRBJ2-1	ASSAGTSDHEQF
TRBV6-5	TRBJ2-1	ASSRDRGQRNEQF
TRBV7-9	TRBJ1-1	ASSLGAGITEAF
TRBV12-3/TRBV12-4	TRBJ1-2	ASSLYPWDGYT
TRBV20-1	TRBJ2-5	SASSARQETQY
TRBV7-9	TRBJ1-2	ASSFAQGGYT